What follows is one TCR beta chain and its context. This sample stems from a study of blood T cell repertoires in COVID-19. This CDR3 is 16 amino acids long. Germline-derived CDR1 and CDR2 are LGHNA and YSLEER. The V and J ends lost 0 bases and 0 bases respectively, with 9 bases between them. This table comes from immunoSEQ multiplex PCR, and its TCRdb copy is limited to in-frame clones, with some not included. The data contain 250,000 or so clones, approximately 90% of them singletons. This TCR derives from a woman aged 40 to 55 with acute COVID-19. The specimen was PBMCs or T cells enriched from blood (not recorded which). This chain connects TRBV4-3 to TRBJ2-1, with D perhaps TRBD2 (6 bases). CDR3 sequence (DNA): TGCGCCAGCAGCCAAGATGGGGGAGGCTCCTACAATGAGCAGTTCTTC. Translated, it gives CASSQDGGGSYNEQFF.